These 3 T cell receptor beta chains share one sample of origin, sequenced in a study of coeliac disease. TCRdb's table, derived via immunoSEQ multiplex PCR, lists solely in-frame clones and lacks some. The top ten hold more than 9.5% of the sample, which has 3,000 to 4,000 clones, less than 55% seen once. What was sequenced was intraepithelial lymphocytes from the gut. These receptor sequences come from a woman between 65 and 79 years old with celiac disease.

The gene calls are TRBV2 and TRBJ2-7, with D possibly being TRBD1 (5 bases). The V and J ends lost 3 bases and 0 bases respectively, with 9 bases between them. Looked up from germline, CDR1 is SNHLY and CDR2 is FYNNEI. The CDR3 is made up of 14 amino acids. The CDR3 nucleotides read TGTGCCAGCAGTGAGACGACAGCCTCCTACGAGCAGTACTTC. Translation gives CASSETTASYEQYF.

The chain couples TRBV9 to TRBJ2-7; no definite D call. Trimming pared 1 base from V and 3 bases from J, leaving 17 bases between. The CDR3 covers 16 residues. Germline V gene lookup returns CDR1 SGDLS and CDR2 YYNGEE. Here the CDR3 DNA reads TGTGCCAGCAGCGTAAATCCTCTTTCCCTTTTCTACGAGCAGTACTTC. Its protein is CASSVNPLSLFYEQYF.

In this sample, this clone turned up a few times. The chain uses TRBV5-1 and TRBJ2-7, with D tentatively TRBD2 (5 bases). CDR1 is SGHRS and CDR2 is YFSETQ in the germline V gene. V dropped 3 bases and J dropped 9 bases, with 19 bases sitting between them. The CDR3 runs to 14 residues. CDR3 DNA sequence: TGCGCCAGCAGCTCGTTGGGTCCGGGAACCGGGCAGTACTTC. Translation: CASSSLGPGTGQYF.